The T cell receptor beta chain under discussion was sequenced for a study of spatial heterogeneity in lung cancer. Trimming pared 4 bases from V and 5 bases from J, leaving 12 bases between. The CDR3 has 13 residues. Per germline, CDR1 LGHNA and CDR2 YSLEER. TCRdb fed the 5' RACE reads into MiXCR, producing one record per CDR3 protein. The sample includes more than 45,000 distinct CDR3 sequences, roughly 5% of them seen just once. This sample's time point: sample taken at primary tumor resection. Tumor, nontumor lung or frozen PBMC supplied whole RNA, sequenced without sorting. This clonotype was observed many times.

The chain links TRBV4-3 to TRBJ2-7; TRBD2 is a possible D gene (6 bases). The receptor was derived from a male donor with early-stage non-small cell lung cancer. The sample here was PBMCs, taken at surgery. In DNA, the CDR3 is TGCGCCAGCAGCCCCTCCAGGGAGGACGAGCAGTACTTC. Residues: CASSPSREDEQYF.